One sample yielded the 17 T cell receptor beta chains listed below, sequenced in a study of cytomegalovirus exposure and HLA in healthy donors. Sequencing used immunoSEQ multiplex PCR; TCRdb keeps in-frame clones, though not all of them. The table shows 180,000 or so clones, with just under 90% occurring only once. Sequenced input: PBMCs. The receptors originated from a woman aged 25 to 39 in good health and CMV-seronegative.

This sequence joins TRBV6-5 and TRBJ1-2; 7 bases match TRBD1. The V segment lost 6 bases and the J segment 4 bases; nucleotides outside the gene matches: 5. CDR1 is MNHEY, CDR2 SVGAGI, per germline. The CDR3 loop spans 13 amino acids. This chain's CDR3 is CASRRTGGYGYTF. Here the CDR3 DNA reads TGTGCCAGCAGGCGGACAGGCGGCTATGGCTACACCTTC.

This chain uses TRBV2 with TRBJ1-4; TRBD1 matches 7 bases. Looked up from germline, CDR1 is SNHLY and CDR2 is FYNNEI. This CDR3 has 14 amino acids. The J segment lost 7 bases and the V segment lost 7 bases, leaving 9 bases of the junction unmatched. For the CDR3, the DNA is TGTGCCAGCATTTCTGACAGGGCGGCTGAAAAACTGTTTTTT. Amino acid sequence: CASISDRAAEKLFF. Filled out from reference TRBV2 and TRBJ1-4, the complete variable domain reads EPEVTQTPSHQVTQMGQEVILRCVPISNHLYFYWYRQILGQKVEFLVSFYNNEISEKSEIFDDQFSVERPDGSNFTLKIRSTKLEDSAMYFCASISDRAAEKLFFGSGTQLSVL.

This chain connects TRBV20-1 to TRBJ2-7; D remains unclear. The V end lost 6 bases, the J end lost 3 bases, and 6 bases lay between the germline ends. Germline V gene data show CDR1 as DFQATT and CDR2 as SNEGSKA (reference sequence). The CDR3 runs to 10 residues. The CDR3 sequence: CSAPDYEQYF. The CDR3 nucleotides read TGCAGTGCCCCAGACTACGAGCAGTACTTC.

The CDR3 DNA sequence: TGCGCCAGCAGCCAAGGGCCCTCGGAGGGAGCTGAAAACATTCAGTACTTC. Protein sequence: CASSQGPSEGAENIQYF. This rearrangement joins TRBV4-1 to TRBJ2-4; D perhaps matches TRBD2 (6 bases). CDR3 length equals 17 residues. Looked up from germline, CDR1 is MGHRA and CDR2 is YSYEKL. The germline V and J ends were trimmed by 1 base and 5 bases, with 18 bases remaining between them.

This clone occurred a few times. The chain couples TRBV6-5 to TRBJ2-7, with D possibly TRBD2 on 6 matching bases. V lost 0 bases and J 3 bases, leaving 12 bases between the germline ends. Germline values: CDR1 MNHEY, CDR2 SVGAGI. The CDR3 extends over 15 amino acids. The CDR3 coding sequence is TGTGCCAGCAGTTACTCGGAGGGAGAGGGCTACGAGCAGTACTTC. It yields the protein CASSYSEGEGYEQYF.

This chain connects TRBV19 to TRBJ1-5; D is unclear. Trimming shortened V by 7 bases and J by 0 bases, and 13 bases separated the two germline ends. Per the germline V gene, CDR1 is LNHDA and CDR2 is SQIVND (reference sequence). CDR3 size: 15 residues. DNA of the CDR3: TGTGCCAGTACCCCCCGAGTTTATAGCAATCAGCCCCAGCATTTT. The encoded protein is CASTPRVYSNQPQHF.

The chain joins TRBV9 to TRBJ2-6, with 7 bases matching TRBD1. V was pared by 4 bases and J by 2 bases, with 6 bases of the junction left unmatched. Germline V lookup: CDR1 SGDLS, CDR2 YYNGEE. The CDR3 contains 16 residues. The CDR3 loop is CASSSRQGTGANVLTF. CDR3 coding DNA: TGTGCCAGCAGCTCAAGACAGGGTACTGGGGCCAACGTCCTGACTTTC. The full variable domain, completed using reference TRBV9 and TRBJ2-6, is DSGVTQTPKHLITATGQRVTLRCSPRSGDLSVYWYQQSLDQGLQFLIQYYNGEERAKGNILERFSAQQFPDLHSELNLSSLELGDSALYFCASSSRQGTGANVLTFGAGSRLTVL.

The chain carries TRBV11-2 and TRBJ2-7, with no clear D. Trimming removed 5 bases from V and 2 bases from J, with 25 bases in between. The CDR3 has 18 residues. Germline V gives CDR1 SGHAT, CDR2 FQNNGV. The CDR3, as DNA: TGTGCCAGCAGCCAGCGCCCCGCCGCACTGAGTACCACCTACGAGCAGTACTTC. Translated: CASSQRPAALSTTYEQYF.

The genes are TRBV5-1 and TRBJ1-4; a weak D match, TRBD1 (5 bases). The CDR3 has 15 residues. V was cut by 5 bases and J by 0 bases, with 11 bases left in between. From germline, CDR1 is SGHRS and CDR2 YFSETQ. The CDR3 protein is CASRGPDATNEKLFF. The CDR3 coding sequence is TGCGCCAGCAGGGGGCCCGATGCAACTAATGAAAAACTGTTTTTT.

This rearrangement joins TRBV7-2 to TRBJ2-7; 7 bases match TRBD1. Trimming removed 4 bases from V and 5 bases from J; junction bases left unmatched: 11. Germline V gene lookup returns CDR1 SGHTA and CDR2 FQGNSA. The CDR3 has 15 amino acids. The DNA of the CDR3 is TGTGCCAGCAGCTCATACAGGGGCTTTGGGGACGAGCAGTACTTC. Its translation is CASSSYRGFGDEQYF.

The chain is built from TRBV25-1 and TRBJ2-1; D is possibly TRBD1 (7 bases). This CDR3 spans 12 amino acids. Germline V gene sequence: CDR1 MGHDK, CDR2 SYGVNS. CDR3 coding DNA: TGTGCTAGCGACCCAGGGGGGAATGAGCAGTTCTTC. Protein sequence: CASDPGGNEQFF.

This chain uses TRBV30 with TRBJ2-7; 12 bases line up with TRBD2. Germline CDR1 reads GTSNPN; CDR2 reads SVGIG (reference sequence). Trimming removed 0 bases from V and 2 bases from J; junction bases left unmatched: 2. The CDR3 sequence is 15 residues long. The CDR3 DNA follows: TGTGCCTGGAGTGTATCTAGCGGGGGGGCCTACGAGCAGTACTTC. It encodes CAWSVSSGGAYEQYF.

The chain recombines TRBV5-1 with TRBJ1-1; 10 bases map to TRBD1. The germline CDR1 and CDR2 sequences are SGHRS and YFSETQ. With 2 bases clipped from V and 4 bases from J, the junction kept 2 bases outside the gene matches. The CDR3 covers 14 residues. CDR3 in amino acids: CASSFGTGVTEAFF. For the CDR3, the DNA is TGCGCCAGCAGCTTCGGGACAGGGGTCACTGAAGCTTTCTTT.

Comment on this clone: Distinct nucleotide sequences in the sample also encode this CDR3. The V and J genes are TRBV7-2 and TRBJ2-7; D unclear. This CDR3 is 11 amino acids long. V lost 4 bases and J 4 bases, leaving 5 bases between the germline ends. From germline, CDR1 is SGHTA and CDR2 FQGNSA. The CDR3 reads CASSSRYEQYF. The CDR3 nucleotides read TGTGCCAGCAGCTCCCGGTACGAGCAGTACTTC.

The chain is built from TRBV19 and TRBJ1-5; 8 bases agree with TRBD1. J gave up 6 bases and V 3 bases, and 7 bases lay outside the gene matches. Per germline, CDR1 LNHDA and CDR2 SQIVND (reference sequence). The CDR3 has 15 residues. The CDR3 protein is CASSIPGQGSQPQHF. The CDR3 nucleotides are TGTGCCAGTAGTATCCCCGGACAGGGAAGTCAGCCCCAGCATTTT.

This rearrangement joins TRBV5-4 to TRBJ1-2; 8 bases are a match to TRBD1. V lost 4 bases, J lost 6 bases, and 11 bases stayed unmatched. The CDR3 has 15 amino acids. The germline V gene encodes CDR1 SGHNT and CDR2 YYREEE (reference sequence). The CDR3 DNA follows: TGTGCCAGCAGCCGACAGGGGAGTCCCTTTAATGGCTACACCTTC. It encodes CASSRQGSPFNGYTF.

This rearrangement joins TRBV6-4 to TRBJ1-1; perhaps TRBD1 as D (5 bases). CDR1 and CDR2 (germline): MRHNA, SNTAGT. V lost 9 bases and J lost 3, with 20 bases in between. The CDR3 runs 15 residues. The chain's CDR3 is CARGDCSRRDTEAFF. CDR3 nucleotides: TGTGCCAGGGGGGACTGCTCGAGGAGGGACACTGAAGCTTTCTTT.